The 12 T cell receptor beta chains presented below share a single source sample, sequenced in a study of identical twins. TCRdb re-analysed the 5' RACE reads in MiXCR, keeping a single row per CDR3 protein. This table has 350,000 or so distinct CDR3 sequences, more than 9% appearing once. In addition, the sample was reused for a study of yellow fever vaccine responses in identical twins.

Sequences were obtained from CD8+ T cells sorted from blood. The source of these receptors is a woman between 18 and 29 years old in good health.

This clonotype was recorded at least ten times. This chain connects TRBV15 to TRBJ2-1; D possibly uses TRBD1 or TRBD2 (5 bases each). V lost 2 bases to trimming and J lost 5 bases, with 10 bases between them. Germline values: CDR1 LNHNV, CDR2 YYDKDF (reference sequence). The CDR3 has 14 residues. The chain's CDR3 is CATSRLGPDNEQFF. CDR3 DNA: TGTGCCACCAGCAGACTGGGACCAGACAATGAGCAGTTCTTC.

This clonotype has just a few counts. The rearrangement links TRBV9 to TRBJ2-1, with D hard to call. Germline CDR1 is SGDLS and CDR2 is YYNGEE. CDR3 size: 12 residues. The germline V and J ends were trimmed by 4 bases and 5 bases, with 7 bases remaining between them. CDR3 sequence: CASSRSDNEQFF. CDR3 DNA: TGTGCCAGCAGCCGGAGTGACAATGAGCAGTTCTTC.

This clonotype was seen ten or more times. V gene TRBV5-1 combines with J gene TRBJ2-7, with 8 nucleotides matching TRBD1. V shed 1 base and J 3 bases; nucleotides not matched to a gene: 6. The CDR3 contains 15 residues. CDR1 is SGHRS, CDR2 YFSETQ, per germline. The CDR3 DNA follows: TGCGCCAGCAGCTTGAAGGGACAGGTCGGCTACGAGCAGTACTTC. It translates to CASSLKGQVGYEQYF.

This clonotype was found a few times. This chain uses TRBV5-4 with TRBJ1-1; 10 nucleotides match TRBD1. The CDR3 spans 16 residues. The V segment lost 2 bases and the J segment 6 bases; nucleotides outside the gene matches: 10. Germline CDR1 reads SGHNT; CDR2 reads YYREEE (reference sequence). CDR3: CASSLGQGDPHSEAFF. CDR3 coding DNA: TGTGCCAGCAGCTTAGGACAGGGGGACCCCCACTCTGAAGCTTTCTTT. Full variable domain (outside the CDR3, taken from reference TRBV5-4 and TRBJ1-1): ETGVTQSPTHLIKTRGQQVTLRCSSQSGHNTVSWYQQALGQGPQFIFQYYREEENGRGNFPPRFSGLQFPNYSSELNVNALELDDSALYLCASSLGQGDPHSEAFFGQGTRLTVV.

This clonotype appeared a few times. The V gene is TRBV9, the J gene TRBJ2-7; D is possibly TRBD1 or TRBD2 (5 bases each). The ends were cut back, 0 bases at V and 3 bases at J, with 22 bases in the middle. This CDR3 is built from 18 residues. Germline assignment: CDR1 SGDLS and CDR2 YYNGEE. The CDR3, as DNA: TGTGCCAGCAGCGTAGTCGATTCAGGGAGCGGCAGCTTCTACGAGCAGTACTTC. It is translated as CASSVVDSGSGSFYEQYF.

This clonotype was recorded a few times. The chain employs TRBV27 and TRBJ2-1, with 9 bases lining up with TRBD2. The CDR3 is 15 residues long. CDR1 and CDR2 from the germline V gene are MNHEY and SMNVEV (reference sequence). With V trimmed by 5 bases and J by 4 bases, 6 bases remained unmatched. The CDR3 region has the DNA TGTGCCAGCAGTCCGGAGACTAGCGGTTACAATGAGCAGTTCTTC. This codes for CASSPETSGYNEQFF.

This clonotype was observed at least ten times. The CDR3 spells CSVEGTGIGYEQYF. The CDR3 coding sequence is TGCAGCGTTGAAGGGACAGGGATTGGCTACGAGCAGTACTTC. The chain couples TRBV29-1 to TRBJ2-7; 8 positions match TRBD1. The junction had 5 bases not matched to a gene; V was cut back by 1 base and J by 3 bases. This CDR3 contains 14 residues. The V gene's germline CDR1 is SQVTM and CDR2 ANQGSEA.

This clonotype was counted ten times or more. V is TRBV10-2 and J is TRBJ2-5, with D perhaps TRBD2 (5 bases). Per the germline V gene, CDR1 is WSHSY and CDR2 is SAAADI. V lost 5 bases to trimming and J lost 1 base, with 11 bases between them. The length of the CDR3 is 14 residues. The CDR3 reads CASSNSGVQETQYF. As DNA, the CDR3 is TGCGCCAGCAGTAACAGCGGTGTCCAAGAGACCCAGTACTTC.

This clonotype has just a few counts. The chain couples TRBV27 to TRBJ2-1; 10 bases map to TRBD2. Germline-derived CDR1 and CDR2 are MNHEY and SMNVEV (reference sequence). With 5 bases clipped from V and 7 bases from J, the junction kept 8 bases outside the gene matches. CDR3 length: 15 residues. The CDR3 nucleotides are TGTGCCAGCAGTCCGGCTAGCGGGAGCGGGAATGAGCAGTTCTTC. Its translation: CASSPASGSGNEQFF.

Of note for this clonotype: Possible read error: a much larger clone is one base away. The chain is built from TRBV12-3 or TRBV12-4 and TRBJ2-7, with TRBD1 matching over 7 bases. The CDR3 is 15 residues long. The CDR3 sequence is CASSSRQGISYERYF. The CDR3 coding sequence is TGTGCCAGCAGCAGTAGACAGGGTATCTCCTACGAGCGGTACTTC.

This clonotype was counted a few times. The chain recombines TRBV28 with TRBJ2-5; a weak D match, TRBD2 (5 bases). Per germline, CDR1 MDHEN and CDR2 SYDVKM. The CDR3 length is 16 residues. Deletions cut 1 base from V and 5 bases from J, with 17 bases between. The chain's CDR3 is CASSLSPDAGGETQYF. CDR3 DNA sequence: TGTGCCAGCAGTTTATCCCCTGATGCGGGTGGGGAGACCCAGTACTTC.

The J gene is TRBJ1-3, the V gene TRBV6-5; TRBD1 agrees at 9 bases. This CDR3 is 15 amino acids long. In germline, CDR1 is MNHEY, CDR2 SVGAGI. V trimming: 2 bases; J trimming: 4 bases; junction bases outside the gene matches: 3. CDR3 in amino acids: CASSYGQGMGNTIYF. In nucleotides, the CDR3 is TGTGCCAGCAGTTACGGACAGGGGATGGGAAACACCATATATTTT.